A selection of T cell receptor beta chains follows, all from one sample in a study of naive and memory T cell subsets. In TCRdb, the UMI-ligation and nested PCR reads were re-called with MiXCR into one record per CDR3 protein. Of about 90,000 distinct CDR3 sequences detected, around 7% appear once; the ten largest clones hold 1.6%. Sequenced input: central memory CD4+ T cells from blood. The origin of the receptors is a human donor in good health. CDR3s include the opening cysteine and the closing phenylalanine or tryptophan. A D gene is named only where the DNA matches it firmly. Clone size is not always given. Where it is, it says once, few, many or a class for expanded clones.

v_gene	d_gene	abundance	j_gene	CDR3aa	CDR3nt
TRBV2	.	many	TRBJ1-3	CASSLQSSSGNTIYF	TGTGCCAGCAGTTTACAGTCATCTTCTGGAAACACCATATATTTT
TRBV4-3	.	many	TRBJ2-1	CASSQAADPYNEQFF	TGCGCCAGCAGCCAAGCGGCGGATCCCTACAATGAGCAGTTCTTC
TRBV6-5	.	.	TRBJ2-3	CASTYSIGGTQYF	TGTGCCAGCACCTACTCCATTGGGGGTACGCAGTATTTT
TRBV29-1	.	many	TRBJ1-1	CSVLYQGAGEAFF	TGCAGCGTTCTTTATCAGGGTGCCGGTGAAGCTTTCTTT
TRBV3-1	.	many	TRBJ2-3	CASTPRGPSTDTQYF	TGTGCCAGCACTCCACGCGGGCCTAGCACAGATACGCAGTATTTT
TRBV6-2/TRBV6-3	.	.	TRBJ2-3	CASTGEPRRPTSTDTQYF	TGTGCCAGCACCGGCGAACCCAGACGGCCAACTAGCACAGATACGCAGTATTTT
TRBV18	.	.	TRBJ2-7	CASSLGPFPTYEQYF	TGTGCCAGCTCTCTGGGACCCTTCCCAACCTACGAGCAGTACTTC
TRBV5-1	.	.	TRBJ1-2	CASSLVTENPYYGYTF	TGCGCCAGCAGCTTGGTGACAGAAAACCCCTACTATGGCTACACCTTC
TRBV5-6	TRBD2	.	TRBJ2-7	CASSLAHGLAGQEQYF	TGTGCCAGCAGCCTTGCCCATGGACTAGCCGGCCAGGAGCAGTACTTC
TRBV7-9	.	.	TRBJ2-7	CASSLVQGSYEQYF	TGTGCCAGCAGCTTAGTTCAGGGTTCCTACGAGCAGTACTTC
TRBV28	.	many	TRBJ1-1	CASSFSYRNTEAFF	TGTGCCAGCAGTTTCAGCTACAGGAACACTGAAGCTTTCTTT
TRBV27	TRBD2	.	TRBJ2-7	CASNRLAGGQNYEQYF	TGTGCCAGCAATAGACTAGCGGGGGGCCAGAACTACGAGCAGTACTTC
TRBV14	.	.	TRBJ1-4	CASSQDLVNEKLFF	TGTGCCAGCAGCCAAGATCTGGTGAATGAAAAACTGTTTTTT
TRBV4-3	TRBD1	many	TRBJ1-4	CASSQDRAGGKEKLFF	TGCGCCAGCAGCCAAGATCGGGCAGGGGGTAAGGAAAAACTGTTTTTT
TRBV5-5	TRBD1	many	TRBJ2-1	CASSPDRDEQFF	TGTGCCAGCAGCCCGGACAGGGATGAGCAGTTCTTC
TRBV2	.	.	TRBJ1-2	CASRRLGQRSLGYTF	TGTGCCAGCAGGCGGCTAGGGCAGAGGTCGTTGGGCTACACCTTC
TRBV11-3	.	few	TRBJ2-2	CASSLVSIGTGELFF	TGTGCCAGCAGCTTAGTTTCCATCGGCACCGGGGAGCTGTTTTTT
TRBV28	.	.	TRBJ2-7	CASSFAVNEQYF	TGTGCCAGCAGTTTCGCAGTAAACGAGCAGTACTTC
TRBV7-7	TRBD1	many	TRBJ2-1	CASSSGTGQSNEQFF	TGTGCTAGCAGCTCGGGGACAGGGCAGTCCAATGAGCAGTTCTTC
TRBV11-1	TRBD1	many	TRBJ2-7	CASSFSGQVNYEQYF	TGTGCCAGCAGCTTCTCCGGACAGGTTAACTACGAGCAGTACTTC
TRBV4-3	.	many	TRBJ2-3	CASSQDPGHLSDTQYF	TGCGCCAGCAGCCAAGACCCGGGACACCTTTCAGATACGCAGTATTTT
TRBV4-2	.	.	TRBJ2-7	CASSQTGAGAGWYEQYF	TGTGCCAGCAGCCAAACCGGCGCGGGGGCGGGTTGGTACGAGCAGTACTTC
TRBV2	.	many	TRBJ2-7	CASSGRGLGTVSYEQYF	TGTGCCAGCAGTGGGAGGGGGTTAGGGACAGTTTCCTACGAGCAGTACTTC
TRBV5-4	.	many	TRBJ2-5	CASSFGGGRNGETQYF	TGTGCCAGCAGCTTTGGGGGTGGACGAAATGGGGAGACCCAGTACTTC
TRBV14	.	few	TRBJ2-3	CASSPIQGRGDTQYF	TGTGCCAGCAGCCCGATACAGGGAAGAGGAGATACGCAGTATTTT
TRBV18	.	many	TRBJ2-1	CASSRADGYNEQFF	TGTGCCAGCTCACGGGCGGACGGATACAATGAGCAGTTCTTC
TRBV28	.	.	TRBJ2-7	CASSLKSYGAYEQYF	TGTGCCAGCAGTTTAAAATCGTACGGAGCATACGAGCAGTACTTC
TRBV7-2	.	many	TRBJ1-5	CASSLVFGNYQPQHF	TGTGCCAGCAGCTTAGTGTTTGGGAATTATCAGCCCCAGCATTTT
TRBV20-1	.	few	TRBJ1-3	CSPRGGNTIYF	TGCAGTCCAAGGGGGGGAAACACCATATATTTT
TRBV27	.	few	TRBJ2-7	CASRPISQGPGAYEQYF	TGTGCCAGCAGACCAATAAGCCAGGGCCCGGGAGCCTACGAGCAGTACTTC
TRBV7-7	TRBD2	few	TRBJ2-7	CASSLGEGASYEQYF	TGTGCTAGCAGCTTAGGGGAGGGAGCTTCCTACGAGCAGTACTTC
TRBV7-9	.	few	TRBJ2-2	CASSLGRNTGELFF	TGTGCCAGCAGCTTAGGAAGGAACACCGGGGAGCTGTTTTTT
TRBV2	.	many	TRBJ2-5	CASSEGGETQYF	TGTGCCAGCAGTGAGGGGGGAGAGACCCAGTACTTC